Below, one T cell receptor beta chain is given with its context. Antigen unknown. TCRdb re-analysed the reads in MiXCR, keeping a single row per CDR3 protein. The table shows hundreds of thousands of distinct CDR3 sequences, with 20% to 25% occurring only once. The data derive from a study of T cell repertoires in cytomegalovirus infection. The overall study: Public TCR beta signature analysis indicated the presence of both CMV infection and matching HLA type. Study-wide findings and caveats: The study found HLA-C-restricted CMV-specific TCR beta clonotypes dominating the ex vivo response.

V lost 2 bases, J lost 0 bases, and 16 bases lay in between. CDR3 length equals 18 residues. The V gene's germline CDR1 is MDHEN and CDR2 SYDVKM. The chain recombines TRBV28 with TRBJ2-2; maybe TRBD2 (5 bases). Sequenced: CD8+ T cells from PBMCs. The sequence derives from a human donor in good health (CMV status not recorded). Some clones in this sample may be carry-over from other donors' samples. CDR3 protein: CASSLRGLGGSNTGELFF. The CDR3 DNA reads TGTGCCAGCAGTTTACGAGGGTTGGGTGGCTCGAACACCGGGGAGCTGTTTTTT.